This T cell receptor (beta chain) came from a study of T cell responses to AZD1222 COVID-19 vaccine. General study findings and limits: Scientists sampled the repertoires only once the peak T cell response had passed. Targets within unmutated variant regions were reportedly found for nearly half of spike-specific TCRs. Vaccine-associated CD4 TCRs ranged over spike, dominating at 160-218 and 743-854.

The analysis combined second doses at about 4 or about 12 weeks. On this clone itself: What it binds is not known.

Germline assignment: CDR1 KGHSH and CDR2 LQKENI. The length of the CDR3 is 13 residues. The V gene lost 2 bases and the J gene lost 8 bases, with 12 bases spanning the gap. Profiling relied on immunoSEQ multiplex PCR, and the TCRdb table lists in-frame clones only, not all of them. The sample includes nearly 110,000 clones, about 90% seen only once; the top ten take roughly 9%. The sample here was peripheral blood, taken 28 days after the second AZD1222 dose. V and J are TRBV18 and TRBJ1-1; D is ambiguous. The origin of this receptor is an adult who received the AZD1222 COVID-19 vaccine. The CDR3 coding sequence is TGTGCCAGCTCACCAATCACCGCTAAAGAAGCTTTCTTT. Protein sequence: CASSPITAKEAFF.